This T cell receptor (beta chain) was sequenced during a study of long-term antiretroviral therapy in people with HIV. Looking at the study overall: The 2015 immediate-ART recommendation came about a decade after the earliest samples.

Turning to this clone: What it recognizes is unknown.

The content of samples before DNA extraction was roughly 0.95-11 million cryopreserved PBMC. General study findings and limits: It was observed that HIV repertoires exhibited narrower CDR3 length ranges than controls.

The libraries were made with immunoSEQ v3.0 at survey level. Assay used: immunoSEQ multiplex PCR; TCRdb lists only in-frame clones, some missing. The table lists fewer than 20,000 clones, roughly four fifths of them singletons, with approximately 15% in the top ten. Source: unsorted PBMCs, taken 2.5 years before starting antiretroviral therapy. The receptor was derived from a woman between 45 and 60 years old with HIV.

The CDR3 region has the DNA TGCGCCAGCAGCCAAGAAACACGGGGTCCAGATACGCAGTATTTT. It yields the protein CASSQETRGPDTQYF. This chain connects TRBV4-1 to TRBJ2-3, with D possibly being TRBD2 (5 bases). Trimming shortened V by 0 bases and J by 4 bases, and 11 bases separated the two germline ends. The CDR3 has 15 amino acids. CDR1 and CDR2 from the germline V gene are MGHRA and YSYEKL.